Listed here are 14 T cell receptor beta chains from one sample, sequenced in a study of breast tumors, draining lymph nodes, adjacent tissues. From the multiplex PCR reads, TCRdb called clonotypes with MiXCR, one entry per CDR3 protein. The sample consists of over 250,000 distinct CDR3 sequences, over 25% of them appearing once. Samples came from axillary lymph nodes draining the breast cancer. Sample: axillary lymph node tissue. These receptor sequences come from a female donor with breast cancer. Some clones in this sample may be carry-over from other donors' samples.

The CDR3 loop reads CSARDPGRVGANVLTF. CDR3 sequence (DNA): TGCAGTGCTAGAGACCCCGGCAGGGTTGGGGCCAACGTCCTGACTTTC. The chain uses TRBV20-1 and TRBJ2-6; D is possibly TRBD1 (5 bases). This CDR3 is built from 16 residues. CDR1 is DFQATT, CDR2 SNEGSKA, per germline (reference sequence). Trimming cost V 0 bases and J 3 bases, with 12 bases left between them.

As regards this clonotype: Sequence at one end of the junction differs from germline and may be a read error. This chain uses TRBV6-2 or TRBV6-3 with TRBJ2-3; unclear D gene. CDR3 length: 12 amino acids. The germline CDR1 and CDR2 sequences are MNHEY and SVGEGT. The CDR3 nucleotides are TGTGCCGGCAGTCACGGCTGGGATACGCAGTATTTT. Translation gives CAGSHGWDTQYF.

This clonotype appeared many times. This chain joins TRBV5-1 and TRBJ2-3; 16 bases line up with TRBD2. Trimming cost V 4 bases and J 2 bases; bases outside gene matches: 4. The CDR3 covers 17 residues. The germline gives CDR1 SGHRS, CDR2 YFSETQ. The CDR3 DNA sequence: TGCGCCAGCAGCGTGGGACTAGCGGGAGGGCTCACAGATACGCAGTATTTT. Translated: CASSVGLAGGLTDTQYF.

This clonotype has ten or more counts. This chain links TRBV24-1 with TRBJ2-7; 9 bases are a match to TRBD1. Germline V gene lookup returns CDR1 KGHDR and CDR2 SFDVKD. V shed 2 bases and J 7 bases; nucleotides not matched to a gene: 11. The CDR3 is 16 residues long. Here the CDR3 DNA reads TGTGCCACCAGTGATTCTGGGACAGGGACCTCTAGGGAGCAGTACTTC. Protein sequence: CATSDSGTGTSREQYF.

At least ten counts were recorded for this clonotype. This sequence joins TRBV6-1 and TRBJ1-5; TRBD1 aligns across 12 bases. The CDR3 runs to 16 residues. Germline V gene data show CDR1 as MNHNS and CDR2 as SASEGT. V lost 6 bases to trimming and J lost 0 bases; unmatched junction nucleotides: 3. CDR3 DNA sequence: TGTGCCAGCAGGGGGACAGGGGGCTATAGCAATCAGCCCCAGCATTTT. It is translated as CASRGTGGYSNQPQHF.

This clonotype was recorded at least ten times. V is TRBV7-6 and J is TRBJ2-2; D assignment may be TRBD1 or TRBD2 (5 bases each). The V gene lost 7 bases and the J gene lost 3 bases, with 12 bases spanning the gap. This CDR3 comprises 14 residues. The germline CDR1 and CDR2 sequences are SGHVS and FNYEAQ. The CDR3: CASTGTNHTGELFF. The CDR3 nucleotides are TGTGCCAGCACCGGGACGAACCACACCGGGGAGCTGTTTTTT.

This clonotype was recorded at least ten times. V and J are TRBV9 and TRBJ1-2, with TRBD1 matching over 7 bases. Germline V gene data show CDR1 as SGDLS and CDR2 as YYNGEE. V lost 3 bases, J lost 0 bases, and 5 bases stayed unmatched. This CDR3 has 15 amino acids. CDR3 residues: CASSGTGDANYGYTF. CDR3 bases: TGTGCCAGCAGCGGGACAGGCGATGCTAACTATGGCTACACCTTC.

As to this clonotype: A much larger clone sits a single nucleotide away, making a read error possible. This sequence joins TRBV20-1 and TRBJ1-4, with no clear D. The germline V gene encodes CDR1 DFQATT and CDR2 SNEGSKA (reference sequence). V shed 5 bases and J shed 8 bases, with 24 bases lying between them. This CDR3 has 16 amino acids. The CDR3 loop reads CSAPVGGGRAREKLFF. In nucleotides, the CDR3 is TGCAGTGCTCCAGTGGGCGGAGGGAGGGCCCGCGAAAAACTGTTTTTT.

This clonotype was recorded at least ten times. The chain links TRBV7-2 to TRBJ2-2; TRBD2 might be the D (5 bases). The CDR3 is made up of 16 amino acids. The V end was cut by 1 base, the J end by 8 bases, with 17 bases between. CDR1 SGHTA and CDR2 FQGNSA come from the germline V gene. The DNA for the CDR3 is TGTGCCAGCAGCTTAGTGGGAGCCGGTACTTTGGGGGAGCTGTTTTTT. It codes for CASSLVGAGTLGELFF.

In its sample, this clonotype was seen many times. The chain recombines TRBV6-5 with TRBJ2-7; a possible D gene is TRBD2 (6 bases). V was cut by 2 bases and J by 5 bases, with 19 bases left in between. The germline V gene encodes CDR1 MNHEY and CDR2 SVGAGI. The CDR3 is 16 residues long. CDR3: CASSYARKARGNEQYF. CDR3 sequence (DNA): TGTGCCAGCAGTTACGCCAGGAAGGCTCGGGGGAACGAGCAGTACTTC.

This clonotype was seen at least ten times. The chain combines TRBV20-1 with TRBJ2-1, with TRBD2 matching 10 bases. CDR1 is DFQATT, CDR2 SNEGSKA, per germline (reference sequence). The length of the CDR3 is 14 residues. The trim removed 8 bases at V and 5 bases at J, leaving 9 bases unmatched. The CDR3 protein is CSRIAGGPDNEQFF. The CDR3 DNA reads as TGCAGTCGGATAGCGGGAGGACCCGACAATGAGCAGTTCTTC.

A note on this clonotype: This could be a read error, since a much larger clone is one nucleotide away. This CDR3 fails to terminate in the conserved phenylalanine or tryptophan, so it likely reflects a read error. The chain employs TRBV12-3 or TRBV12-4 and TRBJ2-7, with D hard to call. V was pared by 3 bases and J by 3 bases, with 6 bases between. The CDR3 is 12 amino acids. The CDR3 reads CASSLIYYEQYC. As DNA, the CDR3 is TGTGCCAGCAGTTTGATCTACTACGAGCAGTACTGC.

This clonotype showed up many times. CDR3 sequence: CASSMTSPGVNEQFF. The CDR3 DNA sequence: TGTGCCAGCAGCATGACTAGCCCGGGGGTCAATGAGCAGTTCTTC. The rearrangement uses TRBV7-9 and TRBJ2-1, with TRBD2 matching over 7 bases. The V gene end was trimmed by 5 bases and the J gene end by 6 bases; junction bases not matched to a gene: 10. This CDR3 has 15 residues. Per the germline V gene, CDR1 is SEHNR and CDR2 is FQNEAQ (reference sequence).

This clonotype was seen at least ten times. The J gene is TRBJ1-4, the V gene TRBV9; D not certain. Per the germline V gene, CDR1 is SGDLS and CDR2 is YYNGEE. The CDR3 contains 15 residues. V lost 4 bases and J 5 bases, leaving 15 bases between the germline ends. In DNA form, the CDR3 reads TGTGCCAGCAGCCCGACTCCGACCAAAAATGAAAAACTGTTTTTT. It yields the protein CASSPTPTKNEKLFF.